The next 10 T cell receptor beta chains were all read from a single sample in a study of T cells in women clearing cervical HPV infection. Repertoires were generated with immunoSEQ multiplex PCR, while TCRdb's copy carries only in-frame clones and drops some. The clone table shows 21,000 or so clones, with the ten largest holding around 24%. The source material was blood buffy coat. Receptors originate from a woman aged 18 to 75 with a cervical HPV16 infection that either progressed to CIN3+ or cleared (not recorded which).

Note on this clone: The sequenced fragment ends 3 residues before the CDR3 boundary, so the rest is inferred from the germline J gene. V is TRBV5-5 and J is TRBJ2-7, with D unresolved. CDR1 is SGHKS, CDR2 YYEKEE, per germline (reference sequence). The CDR3 consists of 13 residues. V lost 0 bases to trimming and J lost 2 bases, with 6 bases between them. The CDR3 region is CASSLDRPYEQYF. CDR3 bases read: TGTGCCAGCAGCTTGGACAGACCCTACGAG.

A word on this clone: The sequenced fragment ends 3 residues before the CDR3 boundary, so the rest is inferred from the germline J gene. V gene TRBV11-2 combines with J gene TRBJ1-1, with TRBD1 matching over 11 bases. Trimming cost V 3 bases and J 4 bases; bases outside gene matches: 4. CDR1 and CDR2 (germline): SGHAT, FQNNGV. The CDR3 contains 15 residues. CDR3 sequence reads: CASSFPGQGGTEAFF. Partial CDR3 DNA: TGTGCCAGCAGCTTTCCGGGACAGGGGGGCACTGAA.

As for this clone: The CDR3 end falls 3 residues outside the read, so it is completed with the germline J gene. The V gene is TRBV28, the J gene TRBJ1-1, with D possibly matching TRBD1 (6 bases). This CDR3 has 15 residues. V dropped 3 bases and J dropped 1 base, with 12 bases sitting between them. Germline loops: CDR1 MDHEN, CDR2 SYDVKM. The CDR3 is CASSLGGLANTEAFF. Incomplete CDR3 DNA: TGTGCCAGCAGTTTGGGGGGGCTCGCGAACACTGAA.

As for this clone: The read ends 3 residues shy of where the CDR3 ends; the end is completed using the germline J gene. This rearrangement joins TRBV19 to TRBJ1-5; 9 nucleotides agree with TRBD1. CDR3 length: 19 residues. The germline V gene encodes CDR1 LNHDA and CDR2 SQIVND (reference sequence). J was trimmed by 0 bases and V by 8 bases; bases with no gene match: 17. The CDR3 bases that were read are TGTGCCAGTCGCCATGCGGACAGGGGTTTCGAAAATAGCAATCAGCCC. Amino acid sequence: CASRHADRGFENSNQP. From start to end, the CDR3 is CASRHADRGFENSNQPQHF.

A remark on this clone: The DNA ends 3 residues before the CDR3 does, and the rest of the CDR3 is filled in from the germline J gene. This chain joins TRBV25-1 and TRBJ1-5; a weak D match, TRBD1 (6 bases). In germline, CDR1 is MGHDK, CDR2 SYGVNS. V was shortened by 2 bases and J by 0 bases, with 11 bases between the two germline ends. The CDR3 spans 16 residues. Here the CDR3 reads CASSETGHNSNQPQHF. Incomplete CDR3 DNA: TGTGCCAGCAGTGAAACGGGACATAATAGCAATCAGCCC.

Of note for this clone: The read falls 3 residues short of the CDR3 end, and the missing part is taken from the germline J gene. This rearrangement joins TRBV5-1 to TRBJ2-1; 8 bases fit TRBD2. V shed 0 bases, J shed 6 bases, and the junction held 5 bases outside the gene matches. Germline V gene sequence: CDR1 SGHRS, CDR2 YFSETQ. The CDR3 length is 15 residues. Partial CDR3 DNA: TGCGCCAGCAGCTTGGCTAGCGGGCAATCCAATGAG. Protein: CASSLASGQSNE. The whole CDR3 reads CASSLASGQSNEQFF.

The CDR3 region is CASSILGTGNTEAFF. The sequenced part of the CDR3 DNA is TGTGCCAGTAGTATCCTCGGGACAGGGAACACTGAA. This chain connects TRBV19 to TRBJ1-1; 8 positions agree with TRBD1. The read halts 3 residues ahead of the CDR3 end, with the missing end drawn from the germline J gene. This CDR3 is 15 amino acids long. J was trimmed by 1 base and V by 3 bases; bases with no gene match: 4. Germline CDR1 and CDR2: LNHDA and SQIVND (reference sequence).

As to this clone: The CDR3 end falls 3 residues outside the read, so it is completed with the germline J gene. V is TRBV7-6 and J is TRBJ2-1, with 7 positions matching TRBD1. Per the germline V gene, CDR1 is SGHVS and CDR2 is FNYEAQ. This CDR3 is 17 amino acids long. Losses at the gene ends were 8 bases for V and 0 bases for J; bases not matched to a gene: 13. CDR3 region: CASCPLWGQSSYNEQFF. The CDR3 bases that were read are TGTGCCAGCTGTCCGTTATGGGGACAGAGCTCCTACAATGAG. The full variable domain, its missing parts supplied by reference TRBV7-6 and TRBJ2-1, is GAGVSQSPRYKVTKRGQDVALRCDPISGHVSLYWYRQALGQGPEFLTYFNYEAQQDKSGLPNDRFSAERPEGSISTLTIQRTEQRDSAMYRCASCPLWGQSSYNEQFFGPGTRLTVL.

On this clone itself: The observed sequence ends 3 residues before the CDR3 terminus, with the missing tail filled in from the germline J gene. The gene calls are TRBV19 and TRBJ1-2; no definite D call. Per germline, CDR1 LNHDA and CDR2 SQIVND (reference sequence). This CDR3 region has 16 residues. CDR3 DNA (partial): TGTGCCAGTAGTATAGCGGTAGCGACAAGCACAGATACC. Translation gives CASSIAVATSTDT. In full, the CDR3 reads CASSIAVATSTDTYTF.

Concerning this clone itself: The DNA ends 3 residues before the CDR3 does, and the rest of the CDR3 is filled in from the germline J gene. The chain links TRBV5-1 to TRBJ2-1, with 12 positions matching TRBD2. The germline CDR1 and CDR2 sequences are SGHRS and YFSETQ. V lost 3 bases to trimming and J lost 0 bases; unmatched junction nucleotides: 4. CDR3 length: 17 residues. This CDR3 reads CASSSWTSGDSYNEQFF. The covered CDR3 bases are TGCGCCAGCAGCTCCTGGACTAGCGGGGACTCCTACAATGAG.